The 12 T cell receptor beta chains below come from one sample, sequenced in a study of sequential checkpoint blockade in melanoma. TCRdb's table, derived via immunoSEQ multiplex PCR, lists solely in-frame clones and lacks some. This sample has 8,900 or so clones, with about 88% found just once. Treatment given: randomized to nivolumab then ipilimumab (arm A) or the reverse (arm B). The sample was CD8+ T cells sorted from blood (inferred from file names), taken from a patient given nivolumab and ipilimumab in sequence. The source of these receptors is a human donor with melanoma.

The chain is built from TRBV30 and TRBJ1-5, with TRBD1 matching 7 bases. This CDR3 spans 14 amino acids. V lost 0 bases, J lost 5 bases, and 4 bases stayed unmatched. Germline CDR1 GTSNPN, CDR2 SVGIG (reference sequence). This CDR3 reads CAWSVTGVHQPQHF. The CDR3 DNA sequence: TGTGCCTGGAGTGTAACAGGGGTACATCAGCCCCAGCATTTT.

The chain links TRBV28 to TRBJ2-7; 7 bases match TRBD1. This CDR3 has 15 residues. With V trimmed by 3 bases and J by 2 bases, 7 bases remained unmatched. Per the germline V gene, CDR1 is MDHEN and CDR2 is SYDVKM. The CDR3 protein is CASSFETGRPYEQYF. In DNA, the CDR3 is TGTGCCAGCAGTTTCGAGACAGGGCGCCCCTACGAGCAGTACTTC.

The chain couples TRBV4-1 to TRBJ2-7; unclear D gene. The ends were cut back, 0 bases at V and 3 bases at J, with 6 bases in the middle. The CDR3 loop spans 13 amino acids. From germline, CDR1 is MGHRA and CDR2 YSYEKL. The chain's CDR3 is CASSQEHSYEQYF. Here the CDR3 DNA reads TGCGCCAGCAGCCAAGAGCATAGCTACGAGCAGTACTTC.

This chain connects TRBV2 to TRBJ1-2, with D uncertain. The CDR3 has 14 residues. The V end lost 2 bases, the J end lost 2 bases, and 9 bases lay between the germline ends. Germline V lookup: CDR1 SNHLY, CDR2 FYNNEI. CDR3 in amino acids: CASSESIQNYGYTF. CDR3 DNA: TGTGCCAGCAGTGAATCAATTCAGAACTATGGCTACACCTTC.

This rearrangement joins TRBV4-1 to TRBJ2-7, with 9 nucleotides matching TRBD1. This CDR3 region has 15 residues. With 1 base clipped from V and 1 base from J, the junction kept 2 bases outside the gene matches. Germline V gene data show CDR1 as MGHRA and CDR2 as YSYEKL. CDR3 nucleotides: TGCGCCAGCAGCCAAGCCGGGACAGGGTCCTACGAGCAGTACTTC. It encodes CASSQAGTGSYEQYF.

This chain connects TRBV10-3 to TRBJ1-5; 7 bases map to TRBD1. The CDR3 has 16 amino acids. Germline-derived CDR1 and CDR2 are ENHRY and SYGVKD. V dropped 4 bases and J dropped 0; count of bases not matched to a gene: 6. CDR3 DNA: TGTGCCATCAGTGGGCTTGAGGGGGCTAGCAATCAGCCCCAGCATTTT. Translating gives CAISGLEGASNQPQHF.

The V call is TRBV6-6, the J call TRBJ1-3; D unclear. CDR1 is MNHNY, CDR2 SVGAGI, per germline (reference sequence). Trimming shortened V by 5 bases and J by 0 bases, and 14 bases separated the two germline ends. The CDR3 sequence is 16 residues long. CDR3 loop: CASSATGSASGNTIYF. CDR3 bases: TGTGCCAGCAGTGCCACCGGGAGTGCCTCTGGAAACACCATATATTTT.

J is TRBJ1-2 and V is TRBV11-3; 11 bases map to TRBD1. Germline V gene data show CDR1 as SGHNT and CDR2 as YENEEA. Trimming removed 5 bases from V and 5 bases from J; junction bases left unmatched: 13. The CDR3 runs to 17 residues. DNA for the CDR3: TGTGCCAGCAGCGGCCGGACAGGGGGCGCATCTTTGTATGGCTACACCTTC. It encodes CASSGRTGGASLYGYTF. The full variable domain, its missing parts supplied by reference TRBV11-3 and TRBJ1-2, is EAGVVQSPRYKIIEKKQPVAFWCNPISGHNTLYWYLQNLGQGPELLIRYENEEAVDDSQLPKDRFSAERLKGVDSTLKIQPAELGDSAVYLCASSGRTGGASLYGYTFGSGTRLTVV.

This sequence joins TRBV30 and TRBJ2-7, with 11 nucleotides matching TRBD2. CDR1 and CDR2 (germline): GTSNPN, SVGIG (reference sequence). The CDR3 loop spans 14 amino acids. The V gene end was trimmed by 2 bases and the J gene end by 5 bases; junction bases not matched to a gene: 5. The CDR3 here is CAWSHGSGRDEQYF. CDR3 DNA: TGTGCCTGGAGTCATGGTAGCGGGAGGGACGAGCAGTACTTC. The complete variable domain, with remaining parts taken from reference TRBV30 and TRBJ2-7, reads SQTIHQWPATLVQPVGSPLSLECTVEGTSNPNLYWYRQAAGRGLQLLFYSVGIGQISSEVPQNLSASRPQDRQFILSSKKLLLSDSGFYLCAWSHGSGRDEQYFGPGTRLTVT.

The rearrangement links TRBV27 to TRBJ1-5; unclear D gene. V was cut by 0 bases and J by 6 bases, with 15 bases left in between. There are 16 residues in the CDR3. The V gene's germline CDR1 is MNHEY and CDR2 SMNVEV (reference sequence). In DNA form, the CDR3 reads TGTGCCAGCAGTTTATCCTTCCCGGGGTCGGGTCAGCCCCAGCATTTT. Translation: CASSLSFPGSGQPQHF.

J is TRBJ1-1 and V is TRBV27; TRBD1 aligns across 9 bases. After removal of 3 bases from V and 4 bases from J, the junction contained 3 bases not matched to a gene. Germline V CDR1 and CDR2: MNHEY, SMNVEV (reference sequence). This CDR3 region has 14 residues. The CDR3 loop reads CASSFGTGLTEAFF. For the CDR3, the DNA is TGTGCCAGCAGTTTTGGGACAGGGCTCACTGAAGCTTTCTTT.

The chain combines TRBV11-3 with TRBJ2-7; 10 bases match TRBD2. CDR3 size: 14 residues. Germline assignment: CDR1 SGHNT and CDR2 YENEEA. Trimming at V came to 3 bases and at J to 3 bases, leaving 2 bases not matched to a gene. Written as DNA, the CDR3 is TGTGCCAGCAGCTTCGCTAGCGGGAGCTACGAGCAGTACGTC. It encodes CASSFASGSYEQYV.